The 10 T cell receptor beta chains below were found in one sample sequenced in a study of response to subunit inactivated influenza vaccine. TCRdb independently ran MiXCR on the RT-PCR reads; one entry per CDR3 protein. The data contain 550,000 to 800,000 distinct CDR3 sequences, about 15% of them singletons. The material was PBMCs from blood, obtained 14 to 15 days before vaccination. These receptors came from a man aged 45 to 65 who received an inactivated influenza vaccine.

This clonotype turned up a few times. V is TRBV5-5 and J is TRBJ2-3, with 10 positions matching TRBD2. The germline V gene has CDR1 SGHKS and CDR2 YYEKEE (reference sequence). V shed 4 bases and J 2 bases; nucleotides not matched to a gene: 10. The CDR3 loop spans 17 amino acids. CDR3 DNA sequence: TGTGCCAGCAGCCGCTCCGGGACTAGCGATTACACAGATACGCAGTATTTT. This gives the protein CASSRSGTSDYTDTQYF.

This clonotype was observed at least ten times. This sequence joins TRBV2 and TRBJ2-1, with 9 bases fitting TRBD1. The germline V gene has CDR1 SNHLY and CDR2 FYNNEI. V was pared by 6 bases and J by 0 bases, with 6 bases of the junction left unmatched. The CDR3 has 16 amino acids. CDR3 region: CASRRGQGTSYNEQFF. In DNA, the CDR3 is TGTGCCAGCAGAAGGGGACAGGGAACCTCCTACAATGAGCAGTTCTTC. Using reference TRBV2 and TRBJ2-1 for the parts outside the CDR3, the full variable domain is EPEVTQTPSHQVTQMGQEVILRCVPISNHLYFYWYRQILGQKVEFLVSFYNNEISEKSEIFDDQFSVERPDGSNFTLKIRSTKLEDSAMYFCASRRGQGTSYNEQFFGPGTRLTVL.

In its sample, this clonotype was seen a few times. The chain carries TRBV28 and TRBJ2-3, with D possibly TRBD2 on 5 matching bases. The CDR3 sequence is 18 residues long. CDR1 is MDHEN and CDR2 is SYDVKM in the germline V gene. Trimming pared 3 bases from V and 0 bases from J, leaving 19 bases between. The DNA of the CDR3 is TGTGCCAGCAGTTTCGTGATAGCGCCTCATCCGAGCACAGATACGCAGTATTTT. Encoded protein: CASSFVIAPHPSTDTQYF.

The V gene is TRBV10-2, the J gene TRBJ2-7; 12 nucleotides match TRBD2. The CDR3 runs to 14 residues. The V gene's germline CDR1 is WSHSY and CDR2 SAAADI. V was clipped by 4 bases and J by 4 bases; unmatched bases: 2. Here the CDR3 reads CASSVLAGGYEQYF. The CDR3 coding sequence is TGCGCCAGCAGTGTACTAGCGGGGGGTTACGAGCAGTACTTC.

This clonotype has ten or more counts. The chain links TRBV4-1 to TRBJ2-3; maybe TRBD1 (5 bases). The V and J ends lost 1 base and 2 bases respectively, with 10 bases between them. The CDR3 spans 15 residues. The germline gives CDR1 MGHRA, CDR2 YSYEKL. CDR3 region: CASSQGAGSTDTQYF. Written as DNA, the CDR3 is TGCGCCAGCAGCCAAGGGGCAGGGTCCACAGATACGCAGTATTTT.

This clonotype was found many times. CDR3 loop: CASRTQGHTGELFF. DNA for the CDR3: TGTGCCAGCAGGACACAGGGTCACACCGGGGAGCTGTTTTTT. V gene TRBV6-2 or TRBV6-3 combines with J gene TRBJ2-2; D is possibly TRBD1 (6 bases). CDR3 size: 14 residues. The germline CDR1 and CDR2 sequences are MNHEY and SVGEGT. The V end lost 6 bases, the J end lost 3 bases, and 11 bases lay between the germline ends.

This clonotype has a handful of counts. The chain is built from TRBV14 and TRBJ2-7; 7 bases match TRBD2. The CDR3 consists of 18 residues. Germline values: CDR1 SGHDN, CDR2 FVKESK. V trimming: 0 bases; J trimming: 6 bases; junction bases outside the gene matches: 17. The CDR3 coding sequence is TGTGCCAGCAGCCAAGATCGAATAGCGGGCCCCCCTCACTCCGAGCAGTACTTC. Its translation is CASSQDRIAGPPHSEQYF.

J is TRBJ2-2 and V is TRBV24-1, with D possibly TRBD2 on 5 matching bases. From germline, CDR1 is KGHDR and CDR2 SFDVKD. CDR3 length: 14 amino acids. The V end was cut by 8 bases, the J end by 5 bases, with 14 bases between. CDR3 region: CATNPSLGTGELFF. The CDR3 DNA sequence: TGTGCCACCAATCCTAGCCTTGGGACCGGGGAGCTGTTTTTT.

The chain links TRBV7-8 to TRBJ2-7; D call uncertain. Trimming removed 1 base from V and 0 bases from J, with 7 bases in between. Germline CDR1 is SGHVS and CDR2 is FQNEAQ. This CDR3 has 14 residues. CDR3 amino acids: CASSLETSSYEQYF. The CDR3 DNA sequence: TGTGCCAGCAGCTTAGAGACAAGCTCCTACGAGCAGTACTTC.

In DNA form, the CDR3 reads TGTGCCAGCAGTTACTCGTTTCCCGGACAGCACAGCAATCAGCCCCAGCATTTT. This codes for CASSYSFPGQHSNQPQHF. The chain has TRBV6-5 and TRBJ1-5; D might be TRBD1 (6 bases). CDR1 and CDR2 from the germline V gene are MNHEY and SVGAGI. V was pared by 0 bases and J by 1 base, with 16 bases between. CDR3 length equals 18 residues.